The 26 T cell receptor beta chains given below trace back to one sample, sequenced in a study of blood T cell repertoires in COVID-19 (TCRdb year 2020). Library preparation was by the immunoSEQ multiplex PCR assay. Held by TCRdb, this immuneACCESS table contains in-frame sequences only and omits some clones. Under half of the omission traces to an unresolved V gene where checked; the cause of the rest is unknown. The sample data list tens of thousands of clones, and around 80% of these were observed just once. The ten largest make up 25% to 30% of the sample. The specimen was peripheral blood. The receptors here all came from a woman older than 75 with active or convalescent COVID-19.

The chain couples TRBV2 to TRBJ2-3, with 9 bases lining up with TRBD1. J was trimmed by 7 bases and V by 8 bases; bases with no gene match: 10. Germline CDR1 is SNHLY and CDR2 is FYNNEI. The CDR3 runs to 14 residues. CDR3 residues: CASWGQGRTNTQYF. The DNA for the CDR3 is TGTGCCAGCTGGGGACAGGGTCGGACTAATACGCAGTATTTT.

This chain links TRBV27 with TRBJ1-4; 9 bases map to TRBD1. CDR3 length: 14 residues. V shed 11 bases and J 5 bases; nucleotides not matched to a gene: 9. Germline CDR1 MNHEY, CDR2 SMNVEV (reference sequence). CDR3 coding DNA: TGTGCCGCCAAGAAGACAGGGGGGAATGAAAAACTGTTTTTT. Amino acid sequence: CAAKKTGGNEKLFF.

V is TRBV27 and J is TRBJ1-1; 9 positions match TRBD1. The V gene's germline CDR1 is MNHEY and CDR2 SMNVEV (reference sequence). V shed 5 bases and J 0 bases; nucleotides not matched to a gene: 7. The CDR3 is 16 residues long. In DNA form, the CDR3 reads TGTGCCAGCAGTCGGGACAGGGTTGAGATGAACACTGAAGCTTTCTTT. It yields the protein CASSRDRVEMNTEAFF.

This sequence joins TRBV6-2 or TRBV6-3 and TRBJ2-2, with 7 bases fitting TRBD1. The germline gives CDR1 MNHEY, CDR2 SVGEGT. The CDR3 extends over 18 amino acids. The V gene end was trimmed by 2 bases and the J gene end by 0 bases; junction bases not matched to a gene: 9. CDR3 sequence reads: CASSYRQGRFTNTGELFF. CDR3 nucleotides: TGTGCCAGCAGTTACCGACAGGGCCGATTCACGAACACCGGGGAGCTGTTTTTT.

This clone was seen a few times. This chain uses TRBV27 with TRBJ1-4; D is undetermined. Trimming cost V 1 base and J 12 bases, with 12 bases left between them. CDR1 is MNHEY, CDR2 SMNVEV, per germline (reference sequence). The CDR3 spans 13 residues. The DNA of the CDR3 is TGTGCCAGCAGTTTATTAGGGCGGGCGGAACTGTTTTTT. Protein: CASSLLGRAELFF.

Here the CDR3 reads CASSPPTGGSTEAFF. The CDR3 nucleotides are TGTGCCAGCAGCCCCCCGACAGGGGGTAGCACTGAAGCTTTCTTT. The chain employs TRBV28 and TRBJ1-1, with 9 bases matching TRBD1. The CDR3 runs to 15 residues. The germline V gene encodes CDR1 MDHEN and CDR2 SYDVKM. V trimming: 6 bases; J trimming: 4 bases; junction bases outside the gene matches: 9.

The chain recombines TRBV4-3 with TRBJ1-6; D remains ambiguous. V was cut by 1 base and J by 7 bases, with 8 bases left in between. The germline V gene has CDR1 LGHNA and CDR2 YSLEER. The CDR3 covers 14 residues. The CDR3 DNA follows: TGCGCCAGCAGCCAAGGGCCGGGGAATTCACCCCTCCACTTT. Translating it yields CASSQGPGNSPLHF.

This chain uses TRBV4-3 with TRBJ2-5; D remains unclear. The CDR3 loop spans 13 amino acids. Germline CDR1 and CDR2: LGHNA and YSLEER. The germline V and J ends were trimmed by 0 bases and 5 bases, with 7 bases remaining between them. Written as DNA, the CDR3 is TGCGCCAGCAGCCAAGATCTCTACGAGACCCAGTACTTC. Its protein product is CASSQDLYETQYF.

The chain carries TRBV11-3 and TRBJ2-1, with D possibly TRBD2 on 6 matching bases. V was cut by 6 bases and J by 7 bases, with 19 bases left in between. CDR1 is SGHNT, CDR2 YENEEA, per germline. This CDR3 has 15 amino acids. CDR3 in DNA: TGTGCCAGCAGTTCCCATCTACAACGGGGGAATGAGCAGTTCTTC. The encoded protein is CASSSHLQRGNEQFF.

This chain uses TRBV5-1 with TRBJ1-1, with 9 positions matching TRBD1. Germline V gives CDR1 SGHRS, CDR2 YFSETQ. V lost 4 bases and J lost 1; bases outside the gene matches: 8. The CDR3 covers 16 residues. CDR3 nucleotide sequence: TGCGCCAGCAGCCCCAGACAGGGGGGTGAGAACACTGAAGCTTTCTTT. This sequence encodes CASSPRQGGENTEAFF.

This chain uses TRBV10-2 with TRBJ1-2; TRBD1 aligns across 10 bases. V shed 2 bases, J shed 6 bases, and the junction held 0 bases outside the gene matches. CDR1 is WSHSY and CDR2 is SAAADI in the germline V gene. The CDR3 consists of 13 residues. DNA for the CDR3: TGCGCCAGCAGTGAGGGACAGGGGGATGGCTACACCTTC. As protein: CASSEGQGDGYTF.

This clone was seen a handful of times. The chain uses TRBV27 and TRBJ2-1, with 7 positions matching TRBD1. Germline lookup yields CDR1 MNHEY and CDR2 SMNVEV (reference sequence). V shed 5 bases, J shed 3 bases, and the junction held 13 bases outside the gene matches. The CDR3 is 17 residues long. CDR3 in DNA: TGTGCCAGCAGTCCTCCAGGAGGCAGGGGGAACTACAATGAGCAGTTCTTC. Translation gives CASSPPGGRGNYNEQFF.

V usage is TRBV28 and J usage is TRBJ2-5, with TRBD2 matching 8 bases. Per germline, CDR1 MDHEN and CDR2 SYDVKM. The junction had 6 bases not matched to a gene; V was cut back by 3 bases and J by 3 bases. The CDR3 is made up of 15 amino acids. CDR3 DNA sequence: TGTGCCAGCAGTTTCGGGGGACTAGTAGAAGAGACCCAGTACTTC. As protein: CASSFGGLVEETQYF.

The J gene is TRBJ2-7, the V gene TRBV27, with 9 bases matching TRBD1. V dropped 6 bases and J dropped 7; count of bases not matched to a gene: 13. This CDR3 spans 15 amino acids. Germline CDR1 and CDR2: MNHEY and SMNVEV (reference sequence). The CDR3 DNA sequence: TGTGCCAGCAGCTCGGAGCCGGACAGGGGTAGGGAGCAGTACTTC. Its translation: CASSSEPDRGREQYF.

The V call is TRBV5-4, the J call TRBJ2-7; the match to TRBD1 covers 8 bases. CDR3 size: 13 residues. The trim removed 3 bases at V and 7 bases at J, leaving 6 bases unmatched. CDR1 and CDR2 (germline): SGHNT, YYREEE (reference sequence). CDR3 DNA: TGTGCCAGCAGCTACGACAGGGGCGGTGAGCAGTACTTC. Translating it yields CASSYDRGGEQYF.

The sample holds a few counts of this clone. The chain combines TRBV7-9 with TRBJ2-7; the D gene is possibly TRBD2 (7 bases). The CDR3 has 12 residues. Trimming shortened V by 8 bases and J by 3 bases, and 11 bases separated the two germline ends. Per germline, CDR1 SEHNR and CDR2 FQNEAQ (reference sequence). The CDR3 DNA sequence: TGTGCCAGCCAGGGGAGGGACTACGAGCAGTACTTC. This codes for CASQGRDYEQYF.

This clone turned up a few times. The rearrangement links TRBV2 to TRBJ1-5; 7 nucleotides line up with TRBD1. The germline V gene has CDR1 SNHLY and CDR2 FYNNEI. The length of the CDR3 is 14 residues. J was trimmed by 8 bases and V by 7 bases; bases with no gene match: 11. This CDR3 reads CASTLTGKVKPQHF. In nucleotides, the CDR3 is TGTGCCAGCACGCTGACAGGGAAGGTAAAGCCCCAGCATTTT.

This rearrangement joins TRBV6-2 or TRBV6-3 to TRBJ2-5, with D maybe TRBD1 (5 bases). CDR1 is MNHEY, CDR2 SVGEGT, per germline. The CDR3 is 14 residues long. V lost 4 bases to trimming and J lost 4 bases, with 13 bases between them. CDR3 sequence (DNA): TGTGCCAGCAGTTCGGGCAGGGTATCAGAGACCCAGTACTTC. Residues: CASSSGRVSETQYF.

The V call is TRBV15, the J call TRBJ2-3; TRBD2 agrees at 9 bases. Germline CDR1 and CDR2: LNHNV and YYDKDF (reference sequence). Losses at the gene ends were 2 bases for V and 5 bases for J; bases not matched to a gene: 8. This CDR3 is built from 16 residues. The CDR3 region has the DNA TGTGCCACCAGCAGACCTTTAGCGGGGGACCTAGATACGCAGTATTTT. This encodes CATSRPLAGDLDTQYF. Variable domain in full (rest from reference TRBV15 and TRBJ2-3): DAMVIQNPRYQVTQFGKPVTLSCSQTLNHNVMYWYQQKSSQAPKLLFHYYDKDFNNEADTPDNFQSRRPNTSFCFLDIRSPGLGDTAMYLCATSRPLAGDLDTQYFGPGTRLTVL.

The chain has TRBV5-1 and TRBJ2-6; tentative D call: TRBD1 (6 bases). Germline V lookup: CDR1 SGHRS, CDR2 YFSETQ. The CDR3 totals 17 residues. V gave up 2 bases and J gave up 0 bases, with 12 bases separating them. The CDR3 sequence is CASSLQGPFSGANVLTF. Written as DNA, the CDR3 is TGCGCCAGCAGCTTACAGGGCCCCTTCTCTGGGGCCAACGTCCTGACTTTC.

This clone occurred once. The chain links TRBV5-4 to TRBJ2-3, with TRBD2 identical over 10 bases. This CDR3 has 16 amino acids. With V trimmed by 4 bases and J by 2 bases, 7 bases remained unmatched. From germline, CDR1 is SGHNT and CDR2 YYREEE (reference sequence). This CDR3 is CASSPNSGGNTDTQYF. Here the CDR3 DNA reads TGTGCCAGCAGCCCGAATAGCGGGGGGAACACAGATACGCAGTATTTT.

The chain joins TRBV3-1 (or the pseudogene TRBV3-2) to TRBJ1-4; 7 bases fit TRBD1. Germline CDR1 LGHDT, CDR2 YNNKEL (reference sequence). This CDR3 comprises 14 residues. The J segment lost 7 bases and the V segment lost 1 base, leaving 3 bases of the junction unmatched. This CDR3 reads CASSQGTGVEKLFF. CDR3 bases: TGTGCCAGCAGCCAAGGGACAGGCGTTGAAAAACTGTTTTTT.

The chain has TRBV19 and TRBJ2-7; a weak D match, TRBD2 (5 bases). The CDR3 extends over 13 amino acids. V was pared by 5 bases and J by 0 bases, with 8 bases between. Per germline, CDR1 LNHDA and CDR2 SQIVND (reference sequence). CDR3 region: CASSRGSSYEQYF. CDR3 bases: TGTGCCAGTAGTCGGGGAAGCTCCTACGAGCAGTACTTC.

This clone appeared a single time. The J gene is TRBJ2-3, the V gene TRBV3-1 (or the pseudogene TRBV3-2); TRBD1 matches at 10 bases. The CDR3 is 19 residues long. Unmatched junction bases numbered 9, after V lost 0 bases and J lost 0 bases. Germline lookup yields CDR1 LGHDT and CDR2 YNNKEL (reference sequence). CDR3 residues: CASSQEWDRGNSSTDTQYF. Here the CDR3 DNA reads TGTGCCAGCAGCCAAGAATGGGACAGGGGCAACTCTAGCACAGATACGCAGTATTTT.

J is TRBJ1-1 and V is TRBV28; no definite D call. The CDR3 is made up of 14 amino acids. Germline values: CDR1 MDHEN, CDR2 SYDVKM. Trimming cost V 4 bases and J 1 base, with 10 bases left between them. CDR3 sequence (DNA): TGTGCCAGCAGTTCTAGGATGGGGAACACTGAAGCTTTCTTT. This sequence encodes CASSSRMGNTEAFF.

This chain connects TRBV9 to TRBJ2-5; TRBD2 is a possible D gene (5 bases). This CDR3 has 15 residues. In germline, CDR1 is SGDLS, CDR2 YYNGEE. The V end was cut by 3 bases, the J end by 3 bases, with 15 bases between. The CDR3 DNA sequence: TGTGCCAGCAGCGCCGACGGGCCAGCGGAAGAGACCCAGTACTTC. As protein: CASSADGPAEETQYF.